This TCR beta chain is drawn from a study of shared clonotypes between healthy human individuals. Study-wide results and limits: The sharing of roughly 5% of naive CD4 clonotypes was seen across a handful of donors. A generally larger estimated richness was seen in naive subsets than in memory subsets. Sequencing depth was expected to affect clonotype sharing among donors.

V was trimmed by 0 bases and J by 0 bases, leaving 10 bases between them. The germline V gene encodes CDR1 SGDLS and CDR2 YYNGEE. This CDR3 spans 15 amino acids. On this clone itself: What it recognizes is unknown.

Sequencing used immunoSEQ multiplex PCR; TCRdb keeps in-frame clones, though not all of them. The table has over 1.4 million clones, roughly 95% seen once. The material sequenced was naive CD4+ T cells sorted from blood. Subset given: CD45RA+ positively selected. The J gene is TRBJ2-7, the V gene TRBV9; D gene unclear. The receptor's source is a man under 40 in good health. In DNA form, the CDR3 reads TGTGCCAGCAGCGTAGCTTCGGAGAGCTCCTACGAGCAGTACTTC. Protein sequence: CASSVASESSYEQYF.